This entry describes one T cell receptor beta chain. What it recognizes is unknown. The V end lost 2 bases, the J end lost 4 bases, and 11 bases lay between the germline ends. The germline CDR1 and CDR2 sequences are PRHDT and FYEKMQ (reference sequence). This CDR3 contains 15 residues. Clones were read by immunoSEQ multiplex PCR, and TCRdb kept only the in-frame ones, dropping some. The data contain 90,000 to 130,000 clones, approximately 77% of them singletons. This entry comes from a study of radiotherapy plus CTLA-4 blockade in lung cancer. Study-wide results and limits: How blood T cell clones changed early, along with interferon-beta, reportedly forecast response best. Blood-borne expansion of tumor-derived TCR clones followed radiotherapy plus ipilimumab.

Sample: peripheral blood, taken from a patient treated with radiotherapy plus ipilimumab. The chain is built from TRBV13 and TRBJ2-2; the D gene could be TRBD1 or TRBD2 (5 bases each). This TCR was recovered from a human donor with non-small cell lung cancer that progressed on radiotherapy plus ipilimumab. Some clones in this sample may be carry-over from other donors' samples. CDR3 nucleotides: TGTGCCAGCAGCTTAAGGGCAGGGAGCACCGGGGAGCTGTTTTTT. Its protein product is CASSLRAGSTGELFF. Looking up the rest from reference TRBV13 and TRBJ2-2 gives the full variable domain: AAGVIQSPRHLIKEKRETATLKCYPIPRHDTVYWYQQGPGQDPQFLISFYEKMQSDKGSIPDRFSAQQFSDYHSELNMSSLELGDSALYFCASSLRAGSTGELFFGEGSRLTVL.